This T cell receptor beta chain is drawn from a study of pediatric ulcerative colitis. During colonoscopy, one to two rectal pinch biopsies were collected. As for this clone: The target antigen is unknown.

Study outcomes and limitations: Ulcerative colitis patients shared more blood-rectal clones than controls. Two rectal CDR3 clonotypes occurred in all ulcerative colitis patients.

The repertoire was sequenced with immunoSEQ multiplex PCR; TCRdb's copy has only in-frame clones and lacks some. The data show 15,000 to 20,000 clones, approximately 80% seen once. This sequence originates from a boy between 10 and 17 years old who was a control in a study of pediatric ulcerative colitis. Sequenced input: gut tissue.

The CDR3 loop is CASSYGLTIYF. The CDR3 DNA reads as TGTGCCAGCAGTTACGGGCTCACCATATATTTT. The V call is TRBV6-6, the J call TRBJ1-3; D gene unclear. Germline CDR1 MNHNY, CDR2 SVGAGI (reference sequence). This CDR3 comprises 11 residues. Between the trimmed V and J ends, which lost 2 bases and 9 bases, there was a span of 5 bases.